The 3 T cell receptor beta chains below were found in one sample sequenced in a study of blood T cells in healthy people across ages. A second PCR, run for roughly 7 to 12 cycles, used a sample-barcoded 5' primer plus a J-beta primer mix. One entry per CDR3 protein, called by TCRdb with MiXCR from the 5' RACE reads. The sample yields under 2 million distinct CDR3 sequences, around 35% seen once. Sequencing used blood. The receptor set was obtained from a woman aged 25 to 39 in good health.

This clonotype was found a few times. The chain is built from TRBV5-5 and TRBJ2-7, with a tentative D call TRBD1 (5 bases). The germline gives CDR1 SGHKS, CDR2 YYEKEE (reference sequence). V lost 0 bases, J lost 0 bases, and 13 bases lay in between. CDR3 length: 16 amino acids. CDR3 sequence: CASSLGPGRDSYEQYF. The DNA of the CDR3 is TGTGCCAGCAGCTTGGGTCCGGGCAGGGACTCCTACGAGCAGTACTTC.

The genes are TRBV15 and TRBJ2-7, with D maybe TRBD1 (6 bases). The V and J ends lost 2 bases and 5 bases respectively, with 16 bases between them. Germline V gene lookup returns CDR1 LNHNV and CDR2 YYDKDF (reference sequence). There are 15 residues in the CDR3. The CDR3 sequence: CATSRFGQKLNEQYF. CDR3 bases: TGTGCCACCAGCAGATTTGGACAGAAACTAAACGAGCAGTACTTC.

Comments on this clonotype: Sequence at one end of the junction differs from germline and may be a read error. The rearrangement links TRBV2 to TRBJ2-1, with TRBD2 matching over 14 bases. Per the germline V gene, CDR1 is SNHLY and CDR2 is FYNNEI. The CDR3 sequence is 14 residues long. The CDR3 nucleotides read TGTGCCAGCCGACTAGCGGGAGGGTTCGGTGAGCGGTTCTTC. Residues: CASRLAGGFGERFF.